A single sample gave rise to the 5 T cell receptor beta chains below, sequenced in a study of Tregs in tolerant kidney transplant recipients. Some clones are missing from TCRdb's copy, which holds only in-frame ones; the method was immunoSEQ multiplex PCR. The sample shows nearly 15,000 clones, about four fifths of them seen only once. Specimen: Tregs from blood, collected before the transplant. These receptors all come from a human donor who received a combined kidney and bone marrow transplant.

This clone was counted only a few times. The CDR3 DNA reads as TGTGCCAGCATCCGGGTCGGGGCGGGGGCGTCAGAGACCCAGTACTTC. Its protein is CASIRVGAGASETQYF. The V gene is TRBV7-9, the J gene TRBJ2-5; a weak D match, TRBD2 (7 bases). V was pared by 7 bases and J by 4 bases, with 22 bases between. This CDR3 spans 16 amino acids. Germline V gene data show CDR1 as SEHNR and CDR2 as FQNEAQ (reference sequence). Looking up the rest from reference TRBV7-9 and TRBJ2-5 gives the full variable domain: DTGVSQNPRHKITKRGQNVTFRCDPISEHNRLYWYRQTLGQGPEFLTYFQNEAQLEKSRLLSDRFSAERPKGSFSTLEIQRTEQGDSAMYLCASIRVGAGASETQYFGPGTRLLVL.

This clone was recorded only once. This rearrangement joins TRBV7-9 to TRBJ1-5; D may be TRBD1 (6 bases). This CDR3 has 19 residues. The germline V gene encodes CDR1 SEHNR and CDR2 FQNEAQ (reference sequence). V gave up 1 base and J gave up 0 bases, with 19 bases separating them. Here the CDR3 reads CASSLGGPGAGASNQPQHF. For the CDR3, the DNA is TGTGCCAGCAGCTTAGGAGGGCCAGGGGCAGGGGCTAGCAATCAGCCCCAGCATTTT.

This clone was observed a single time. The CDR3 coding sequence is TGCGCCAGCAGCTTGGAATACAGGGAAGAGACCCAGTACTTC. This translates into CASSLEYREETQYF. The chain employs TRBV5-1 and TRBJ2-5, with D perhaps matching TRBD1 (6 bases). Looked up from germline, CDR1 is SGHRS and CDR2 is YFSETQ. V dropped 0 bases and J dropped 3 bases, with 9 bases sitting between them. This CDR3 is built from 14 residues.

This clone was counted only a few times. This rearrangement joins TRBV9 to TRBJ1-5; perhaps TRBD1 as D (6 bases). This CDR3 spans 15 amino acids. The germline V and J ends were trimmed by 5 bases and 0 bases, with 12 bases remaining between them. In germline, CDR1 is SGDLS, CDR2 YYNGEE. CDR3: CASSEGVRSNQPQHF. The CDR3 nucleotides are TGTGCCAGCAGTGAGGGGGTTCGTAGCAATCAGCCCCAGCATTTT.

The V gene is TRBV7-2, the J gene TRBJ2-7; 9 bases fit TRBD1. Per germline, CDR1 SGHTA and CDR2 FQGNSA. The CDR3 contains 15 residues. V shed 7 bases and J 2 bases; nucleotides not matched to a gene: 9. CDR3 sequence: CASIAPNRGPYEQYF. For the CDR3, the DNA is TGTGCCAGCATCGCCCCCAACAGGGGGCCCTACGAGCAGTACTTC. Full variable domain (rest looked up from reference TRBV7-2 and TRBJ2-7): GAGVSQSPSNKVTEKGKDVELRCDPISGHTALYWYRQSLGQGLEFLIYFQGNSAPDKSGLPSDRFSAERTGGSVSTLTIQRTQQEDSAVYLCASIAPNRGPYEQYFGPGTRLTVT.